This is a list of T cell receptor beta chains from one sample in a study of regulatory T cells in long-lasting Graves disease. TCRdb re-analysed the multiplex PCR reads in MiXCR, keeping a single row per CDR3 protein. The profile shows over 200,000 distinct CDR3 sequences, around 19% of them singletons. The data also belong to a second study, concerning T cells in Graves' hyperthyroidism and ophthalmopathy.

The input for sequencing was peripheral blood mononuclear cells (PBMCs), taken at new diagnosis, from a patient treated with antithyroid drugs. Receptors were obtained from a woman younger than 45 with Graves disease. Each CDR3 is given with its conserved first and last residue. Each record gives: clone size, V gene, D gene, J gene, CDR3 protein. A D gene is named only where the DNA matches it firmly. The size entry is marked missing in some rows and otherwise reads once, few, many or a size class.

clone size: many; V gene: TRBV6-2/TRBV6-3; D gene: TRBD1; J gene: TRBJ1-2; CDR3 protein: CAGRTGAHSYYGYTF
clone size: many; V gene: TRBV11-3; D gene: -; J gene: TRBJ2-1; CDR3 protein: CASSLGRGVGNEQFF
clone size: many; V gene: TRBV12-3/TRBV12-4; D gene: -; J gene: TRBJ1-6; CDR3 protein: CASTDRKSYNSPLHF
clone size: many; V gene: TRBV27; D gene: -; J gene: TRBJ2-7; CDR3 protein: CASSLVAGDSYEQYF
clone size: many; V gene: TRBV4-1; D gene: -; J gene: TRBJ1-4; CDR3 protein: CASSQELAGWSEKLFF
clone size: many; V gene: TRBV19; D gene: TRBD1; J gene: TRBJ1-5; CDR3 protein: CASSARQGLASNQPQHF
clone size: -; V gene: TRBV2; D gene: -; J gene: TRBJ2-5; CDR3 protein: CASTPDAGAGQETQYF
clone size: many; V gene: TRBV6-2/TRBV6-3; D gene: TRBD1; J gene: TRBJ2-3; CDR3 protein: CASSYENRRGSTDTQYF
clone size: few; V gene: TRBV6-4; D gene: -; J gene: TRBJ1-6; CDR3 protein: CASSLLAGSPLHF
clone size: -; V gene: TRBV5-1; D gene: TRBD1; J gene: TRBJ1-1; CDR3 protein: CASGPGQGAAEAFF
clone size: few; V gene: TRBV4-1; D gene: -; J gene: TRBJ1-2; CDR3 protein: CASSQDSAALAGYTF
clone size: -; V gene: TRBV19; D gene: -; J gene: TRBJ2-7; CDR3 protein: CASSIGFMDRDEQYF
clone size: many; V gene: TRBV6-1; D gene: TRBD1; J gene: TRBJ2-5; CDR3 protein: CAITSSPTGGQETQYF
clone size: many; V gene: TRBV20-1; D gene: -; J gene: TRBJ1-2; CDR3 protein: CSARDRVGLNYGYTF
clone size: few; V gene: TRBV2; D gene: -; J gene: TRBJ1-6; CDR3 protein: CASSGGPSYNSPLHF
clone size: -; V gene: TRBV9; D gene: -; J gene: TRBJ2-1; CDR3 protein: CASSVSQGENEQFF
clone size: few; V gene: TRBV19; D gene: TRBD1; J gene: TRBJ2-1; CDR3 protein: CASSDRQGSSYNEQFF
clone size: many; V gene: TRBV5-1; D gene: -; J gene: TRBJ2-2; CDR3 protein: CASRSAFTGPRPNTGELFF
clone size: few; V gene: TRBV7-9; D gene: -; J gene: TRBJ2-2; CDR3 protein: CASRPVRQERTGELFF
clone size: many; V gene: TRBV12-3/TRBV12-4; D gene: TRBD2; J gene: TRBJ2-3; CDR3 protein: CASSLRGGGAPGGTQYF
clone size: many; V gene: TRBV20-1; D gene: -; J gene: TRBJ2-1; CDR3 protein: CSWGRREQFF
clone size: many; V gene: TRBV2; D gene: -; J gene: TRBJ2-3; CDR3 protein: CASQGSGDTQYF
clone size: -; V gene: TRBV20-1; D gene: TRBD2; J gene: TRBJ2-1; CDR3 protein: CSARRPEGLAAYNEQFF
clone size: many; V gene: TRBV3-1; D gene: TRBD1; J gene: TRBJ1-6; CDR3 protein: CASNRGNSPLHF
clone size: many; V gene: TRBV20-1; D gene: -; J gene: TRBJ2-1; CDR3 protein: CSARGRLDISNEQFF
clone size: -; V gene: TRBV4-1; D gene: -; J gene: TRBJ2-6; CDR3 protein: CASSQPGRIQSGANVLTF
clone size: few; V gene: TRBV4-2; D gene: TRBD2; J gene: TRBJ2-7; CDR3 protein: CASSQLGTSAEQYF
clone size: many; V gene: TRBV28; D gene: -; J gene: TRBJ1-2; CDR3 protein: CASSTTASYGYTF
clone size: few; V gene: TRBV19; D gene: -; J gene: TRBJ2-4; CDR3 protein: CASGSLAKNIQYF
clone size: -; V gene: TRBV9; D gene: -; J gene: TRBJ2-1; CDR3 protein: CASSALDGVKQFF
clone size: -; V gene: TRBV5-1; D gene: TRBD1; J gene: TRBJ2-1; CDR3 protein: CASILIPTGQNNEQFF
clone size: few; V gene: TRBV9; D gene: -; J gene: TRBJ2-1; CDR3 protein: CASSVLGRNYNEQFF